Listed here are 23 T cell receptor beta chains from one sample, sequenced in a study of blood T cells in healthy people across ages. Next came a second PCR, run for about 6 to 12 cycles, which used a sample-barcoded 5' primer along with a J-beta primer mix. TCRdb independently ran MiXCR on the 5' RACE reads; one entry per CDR3 protein. The sample includes about 680,000 distinct CDR3 sequences, more than 40% seen only once; the top ten take under 35%. Sequencing was performed on blood. The receptor source for this set is a woman aged 55-70 years in good health.

The chain is built from TRBV28 and TRBJ2-7; no firm D call. The CDR3 spans 15 residues. Per the germline V gene, CDR1 is MDHEN and CDR2 is SYDVKM. V lost 2 bases and J 3 bases, leaving 14 bases between the germline ends. CDR3 in DNA: TGTGCCAGCAGTTTAGTCTCTCGCTGGGACTACGAGCAGTACTTC. It yields the protein CASSLVSRWDYEQYF.

The CDR3 sequence is CASSQENWGTSGSVAKNIQYF. CDR3 nucleotide sequence: TGTGCCAGCAGCCAAGAAAATTGGGGGACTAGCGGATCCGTGGCCAAAAACATTCAGTACTTC. V and J are TRBV3-1 and TRBJ2-4; TRBD2 agrees at 11 bases. Trimming at V came to 0 bases and at J to 1 base, leaving 14 bases not matched to a gene. The length of the CDR3 is 21 residues. CDR1 LGHDT and CDR2 YNNKEL come from the germline V gene (reference sequence).

This clonotype was seen at least ten times. The chain combines TRBV4-3 with TRBJ2-7, with 7 bases aligning to TRBD1. In germline, CDR1 is LGHNA, CDR2 YSLEER. The CDR3 has 15 residues. V lost 5 bases, J lost 0 bases, and 7 bases stayed unmatched. The CDR3 loop reads CASSKGTDPSYEQYF. The CDR3 region has the DNA TGCGCCAGCAGCAAAGGGACAGACCCCTCCTACGAGCAGTACTTC.

This clonotype was recorded at least ten times. J is TRBJ2-5 and V is TRBV27; D unclear. Germline assignment: CDR1 MNHEY and CDR2 SMNVEV (reference sequence). V dropped 6 bases and J dropped 0 bases, with 8 bases sitting between them. The CDR3 extends over 13 amino acids. This chain's CDR3 is CASRRVDQETQYF. For the CDR3, the DNA is TGTGCCAGCAGGAGAGTTGACCAAGAGACCCAGTACTTC.

V usage is TRBV6-5 and J usage is TRBJ2-5; no clear D. There are 14 residues in the CDR3. V was pared by 1 base and J by 0 bases, with 6 bases between. The germline CDR1 and CDR2 sequences are MNHEY and SVGAGI. The CDR3 sequence is CASSYWGYQETQYF. As DNA, the CDR3 is TGTGCCAGCAGTTACTGGGGTTACCAAGAGACCCAGTACTTC.

The V gene is TRBV20-1, the J gene TRBJ2-3, with TRBD1 identical over 7 bases. The CDR3 length is 12 residues. V shed 5 bases and J 9 bases; nucleotides not matched to a gene: 8. The germline V gene encodes CDR1 DFQATT and CDR2 SNEGSKA (reference sequence). CDR3 sequence (DNA): TGCAGTGCTGAACCAAAACAGGGGACGCAGTATTTT. It codes for CSAEPKQGTQYF.

The chain is built from TRBV5-1 and TRBJ2-7; 9 positions agree with TRBD1. The CDR3 runs to 15 residues. Germline V gene data show CDR1 as SGHRS and CDR2 as YFSETQ. The V segment lost 4 bases and the J segment 2 bases; nucleotides outside the gene matches: 7. The CDR3, as DNA: TGCGCCAGCAGCGCGGGGACAGGGATGGCCTACGAGCAGTACTTC. Amino acids: CASSAGTGMAYEQYF.

The rearrangement uses TRBV7-2 and TRBJ2-3; 10 bases fit TRBD2. The CDR3 is made up of 17 amino acids. Germline values: CDR1 SGHTA, CDR2 FQGNSA. The V segment lost 4 bases and the J segment 5 bases; nucleotides outside the gene matches: 12. CDR3 residues: CASSSIGLAEVGDTQYF. DNA for the CDR3: TGTGCCAGCAGCTCTATAGGACTAGCGGAAGTTGGAGATACGCAGTATTTT.

V is TRBV15 and J is TRBJ1-2; D possibly corresponds to TRBD1 (5 bases). The length of the CDR3 is 14 residues. V shed 8 bases and J shed 2 bases, with 15 bases lying between them. Germline lookup yields CDR1 LNHNV and CDR2 YYDKDF (reference sequence). The chain's CDR3 is CATGGIRDNYGYTF. The DNA for the CDR3 is TGTGCCACCGGGGGAATCAGGGACAACTATGGCTACACCTTC.

The table lists this clonotype with a few counts. The chain couples TRBV5-1 to TRBJ2-1, with 11 bases aligning to TRBD2. The CDR3 spans 14 residues. CDR1 SGHRS and CDR2 YFSETQ come from the germline V gene. J lost 7 bases, V lost 3 bases, and 3 bases had no gene match. CDR3 protein: CASSYTSGRNEQFF. The CDR3 nucleotides are TGCGCCAGCAGCTACACTAGCGGGAGAAATGAGCAGTTCTTC.

The rearrangement joins TRBV9 to TRBJ2-7; 9 bases align to TRBD1. The end of the DNA is better explained by TRBJ2-5, so the J call may be wrong. In germline, CDR1 is SGDLS, CDR2 YYNGEE. This CDR3 contains 16 residues. The CDR3 nucleotides read TGTGCCAGCAGCTCCGGAGTAGGACAGGGGAAGGAGACCCAGTACTTC. It encodes CASSSGVGQGKETQYF.

The chain is built from TRBV9 and TRBJ1-2, with 8 bases fitting TRBD1. V was clipped by 3 bases and J by 6 bases; unmatched bases: 7. This CDR3 has 14 residues. Germline V gene sequence: CDR1 SGDLS, CDR2 YYNGEE. The CDR3 nucleotides read TGTGCCAGCAGCGAGGACAGGGTTGACGATGGCTACACCTTC. Its translation is CASSEDRVDDGYTF.

V and J are TRBV20-1 and TRBJ1-5; D unclear. V shed 8 bases and J shed 1 base, with 15 bases lying between them. Per the germline V gene, CDR1 is DFQATT and CDR2 is SNEGSKA (reference sequence). The CDR3 totals 14 residues. The CDR3 bases are TGCAGTTTGACCGTTGGAGGAAGCAATCAGCCCCAGCATTTT. Its translation: CSLTVGGSNQPQHF.

This chain links TRBV5-1 with TRBJ2-1, with 12 positions matching TRBD2. This CDR3 is 17 amino acids long. V shed 1 base and J 8 bases; nucleotides not matched to a gene: 10. The germline CDR1 and CDR2 sequences are SGHRS and YFSETQ. CDR3 region: CASSLCRLAGDIYEQFF. The DNA of the CDR3 is TGCGCCAGCAGCTTGTGTCGACTAGCGGGAGATATCTATGAGCAGTTCTTC.

Turning to this clonotype: An end of the junction does not agree with germline; a read error may underlie this. The chain has TRBV2 and TRBJ2-7; D gene ambiguous. CDR3 length equals 12 residues. CDR1 and CDR2 from the germline V gene are SNHLY and FYNNEI. The CDR3 region has the DNA TGTGCCAGCAGGGAAGGCCCCTACGAGCAGTACTTC. Its translation is CASREGPYEQYF.

This clonotype was observed a few times. The J gene is TRBJ2-5, the V gene TRBV20-1; D gene unclear. The CDR3 is 15 residues long. Trimming left V 0 bases short and J 1 base short, with 12 bases between. From germline, CDR1 is DFQATT and CDR2 SNEGSKA (reference sequence). For the CDR3, the DNA is TGCAGTGCTAGAGACCCCGACTCTTTCCAAGAGACCCAGTACTTC. Protein sequence: CSARDPDSFQETQYF.

Comment on this clonotype: The junction departs from the called germline gene at one end, perhaps through a read error. The chain uses TRBV4-3 and TRBJ2-2, with 7 bases that match TRBD1. In germline, CDR1 is LGHNA, CDR2 YSLEER. The CDR3 is made up of 14 amino acids. Written as DNA, the CDR3 is TGCACCAGCAAGACAGGGCAGAACACCGGGGAGCTGTTTTTT. Its protein product is CTSKTGQNTGELFF.

This sequence joins TRBV5-1 and TRBJ2-5; 9 positions agree with TRBD1. CDR1 is SGHRS, CDR2 YFSETQ, per germline. V lost 6 bases to trimming and J lost 4 bases; unmatched junction nucleotides: 7. There are 14 residues in the CDR3. The CDR3 DNA is TGCGCCAGCACCCCGGGGACAGGGAGAGAGACCCAGTACTTC. It translates to CASTPGTGRETQYF. Supplemented by reference TRBV5-1 and TRBJ2-5, the full variable domain reads KAGVTQTPRYLIKTRGQQVTLSCSPISGHRSVSWYQQTPGQGLQFLFEYFSETQRNKGNFPGRFSGRQFSNSRSEMNVSTLELGDSALYLCASTPGTGRETQYFGPGTRLLVL.

The V gene is TRBV3-1, the J gene TRBJ2-3, with 8 positions matching TRBD1. V was clipped by 1 base and J by 3 bases; unmatched bases: 9. The length of the CDR3 is 17 residues. Germline CDR1 is LGHDT and CDR2 is YNNKEL (reference sequence). Here the CDR3 reads CASSQGRTGHRTDTQYF. The CDR3 DNA follows: TGTGCCAGCAGCCAAGGCCGGACAGGGCATCGAACAGATACGCAGTATTTT.

This clonotype showed up just a few times. The J gene is TRBJ2-7, the V gene TRBV29-1; D is tentatively TRBD1 or TRBD2 (5 bases each). The germline CDR1 and CDR2 sequences are SQVTM and ANQGSEA. The CDR3 is 13 residues long. V lost 6 bases, J lost 7 bases, and 19 bases lay in between. CDR3 loop: CSVRRGDYNEQYF. DNA for the CDR3: TGCAGCGTAAGACGGGGCGACTACAATGAGCAGTACTTC.

The table lists this clonotype with a few counts. This chain uses TRBV3-1 with TRBJ2-3, with D uncertain. The ends were cut back, 2 bases at V and 2 bases at J, with 5 bases in the middle. Germline V gives CDR1 LGHDT, CDR2 YNNKEL (reference sequence). CDR3 length: 13 residues. CDR3 residues: CASSQILTDTQYF. Written as DNA, the CDR3 is TGTGCCAGCAGCCAAATTCTCACAGATACGCAGTATTTT.

On this clonotype itself: No conserved phenylalanine or tryptophan ends this CDR3, so it is likely a read error. This chain connects TRBV20-1 to TRBJ2-5; D may be TRBD2 (6 bases). Germline-derived CDR1 and CDR2 are DFQATT and SNEGSKA (reference sequence). Trimming stripped 6 bases from V and 2 bases from J, with 16 bases between. The CDR3 is 14 residues long. CDR3: CSAGRRGKQETQYL. The CDR3 DNA reads as TGCAGTGCGGGGAGGCGGGGAAAGCAAGAGACCCAGTACCTC.

The CDR3 DNA is TGTGCCAGCAGCCCCTCCGCCGAGACAGGGGATTTCTCACCCCTCCACTTT. Its translation is CASSPSAETGDFSPLHF. This chain joins TRBV7-2 and TRBJ1-6, with 8 bases matching TRBD1. The CDR3 covers 17 residues. From germline, CDR1 is SGHTA and CDR2 FQGNSA. The J segment lost 10 bases and the V segment lost 5 bases, leaving 16 bases of the junction unmatched.